Sequencing of this T cell receptor (beta chain) was carried out in a study of vaccination effects on CD4 cells after COVID-19. Study observations and caveats: The study found marked clonal contraction of infection- and vaccine-induced clones late after vaccination.

V gave up 5 bases and J gave up 10 bases, with 12 bases separating them. The germline CDR1 and CDR2 sequences are SEHNR and FQNEAQ (reference sequence). The CDR3 loop spans 12 amino acids. With respect to this clone: What it binds is unknown.

Sequencing used immunoSEQ multiplex PCR; TCRdb keeps in-frame clones, though not all of them. This sample carries approximately 65,000 clones, roughly 81% of them seen once, and the ten largest clones take roughly 1.6%. Antigen-specific CD4+ T cells expanded by the ViraFEST assay with viral peptide pools were then sequenced. Culture proceeded for about 11 days, and CD4+ T cells were then isolated. Participants received two doses of either the BNT162b2 or mRNA-1273 vaccine. Vaccine recipients lacked prior SARS-CoV-2 infection and had negative nucleocapsid antibodies. The culture medium for approximately 1.9 million PBMC per well included 10 IU/ml IL-2 and 9 to 10 ug/ml peptides.

This sample comprised CD4+ T cells from PBMCs cultured with HCoV-229E spike peptides, obtained after COVID-19 vaccination. V and J are TRBV7-9 and TRBJ2-1; D tentatively fits TRBD1 or TRBD2 (5 bases each). This clonotype originated in a human donor who received a COVID-19 vaccine. CDR3 protein: CASSEGTAEQFF. CDR3 DNA sequence: TGTGCCAGCAGCGAGGGGACGGCGGAGCAGTTCTTC.